One sample yielded the 15 T cell receptor beta chains listed below, sequenced in a study of T-cell reconstitution after alpha-beta-depleted transplantation in children (TCRdb year 2016). In light of the paper, this sample's treatment or condition label describes: allogeneic hematopoietic cell transplantation with graft depleted of TCRalphabeta T cells and CD19 B cells. Library preparation used PCR. These reads were obtained on an Illumina HiSeq 2500. To normalize quantification of the TCRbeta repertoire, the TCR libraries were built with molecular barcoding that relied on unique molecular identifiers. TCRdb's own reprocessing of the public reads used fastp at Q25 and MiXCR and kept productive beta chains. Each entry merges the rows of one CDR3 protein and shows their most common DNA and genes. This sample holds around 960,000 distinct CDR3 sequences; about 29% were observed only once. Over 25% of the sample is held by the ten biggest clonotypes.

The material was PBMCs, mostly from graft donor cells, obtained 360 days after TCRalphabeta/CD19-depleted stem cell transplant. Receptor source: a boy under two years old who had a stem cell transplant for SCID, so the T cells may come from the graft donor.

This clonotype was picked up a small number of times. The chain links TRBV5-5 to TRBJ1-5, with no clear D. The V gene lost 0 bases and the J gene lost 3 bases, with 13 bases spanning the gap. Germline values: CDR1 SGHKS, CDR2 YYEKEE (reference sequence). CDR3 length: 16 residues. CDR3 protein: CASSLAEQLVNQPQHF. CDR3 coding DNA: TGTGCCAGCAGCTTGGCCGAACAGTTAGTCAATCAGCCCCAGCATTTT.

The table lists this clonotype with a few counts. This sequence joins TRBV5-1 and TRBJ2-2; D uncertain. CDR3 length equals 14 residues. CDR1 is SGHRS and CDR2 is YFSETQ in the germline V gene. V was pared by 0 bases and J by 3 bases, with 6 bases between. The CDR3 sequence: CASSLGPDTGELFF. The CDR3 coding sequence is TGCGCCAGCAGCTTGGGGCCCGACACCGGGGAGCTGTTTTTT.

This clonotype was seen only a few times. The V and J genes are TRBV2 and TRBJ1-5; D unclear. Trimming took 2 bases from V and 6 from J, leaving 5 bases between them. Germline loops: CDR1 SNHLY, CDR2 FYNNEI. The CDR3 loop spans 12 amino acids. This chain's CDR3 is CASSEYGQPQHF. CDR3 DNA: TGTGCCAGCAGTGAATACGGTCAGCCCCAGCATTTT. The whole variable domain, remainder taken from reference TRBV2 and TRBJ1-5, is EPEVTQTPSHQVTQMGQEVILRCVPISNHLYFYWYRQILGQKVEFLVSFYNNEISEKSEIFDDQFSVERPDGSNFTLKIRSTKLEDSAMYFCASSEYGQPQHFGDGTRLSIL.

V gene TRBV7-2 combines with J gene TRBJ1-1, with D uncertain. The CDR3 covers 14 residues. CDR1 is SGHTA, CDR2 FQGNSA, per germline. Deletions cut 4 bases from V and 2 bases from J, with 11 bases between. CDR3 bases: TGTGCCAGCAGCTATGGACCGTCAAACACTGAAGCTTTCTTT. Translating it yields CASSYGPSNTEAFF.

CDR3 residues: CSASVPTNYGYTF. CDR3 bases: TGCAGTGCTAGTGTCCCTACTAACTATGGCTACACCTTC. The V call is TRBV20-1, the J call TRBJ1-2, with D unclear. Trimming took 3 bases from V and 0 from J, leaving 8 bases between them. This CDR3 has 13 amino acids. From germline, CDR1 is DFQATT and CDR2 SNEGSKA (reference sequence).

This clonotype was seen more than once but under ten times. The chain links TRBV29-1 to TRBJ2-3; weak D call: TRBD2 (5 bases). The ends were cut back, 7 bases at V and 6 bases at J, with 14 bases in the middle. CDR1 is SQVTM, CDR2 ANQGSEA, per germline. CDR3 size: 12 residues. The CDR3 DNA reads as TGCAGCGGACGAGTAGCGCGGGATACGCAGTATTTT. Translating it yields CSGRVARDTQYF.

The chain is built from TRBV12-5 and TRBJ2-1; 11 bases line up with TRBD1. V trimming: 3 bases; J trimming: 7 bases; junction bases outside the gene matches: 5. The CDR3 length is 15 residues. Germline assignment: CDR1 LGHNT and CDR2 FRNRAP. The CDR3 spells CASGLWGQGGNEQFF. The CDR3 coding sequence is TGTGCTAGTGGTTTATGGGGACAGGGGGGGAATGAGCAGTTCTTC.

The V gene is TRBV4-2, the J gene TRBJ2-7; tentatively, D is TRBD2 (7 bases). This CDR3 has 14 amino acids. Trimming took off 3 bases at V and 5 bases at J, with 14 bases between the two ends. Germline CDR1 LGHNA, CDR2 YNFKEQ. The CDR3 is CASSQWGGINEQYF. As DNA, the CDR3 is TGTGCCAGCAGCCAGTGGGGGGGCATAAACGAGCAGTACTTC.

This clonotype was recorded many times. The V and J genes are TRBV3-1 and TRBJ2-2, with D possibly TRBD2 on 7 matching bases. V was cut by 4 bases and J by 3 bases, with 15 bases left in between. CDR3 length: 16 amino acids. Germline lookup yields CDR1 LGHDT and CDR2 YNNKEL (reference sequence). The CDR3 reads CASSRGGLVDTGELFF. CDR3 nucleotide sequence: TGTGCCAGCAGCCGGGGGGGCCTGGTGGACACCGGGGAGCTGTTTTTT.

The chain recombines TRBV2 with TRBJ1-4, with D unclear. Germline V lookup: CDR1 SNHLY, CDR2 FYNNEI. V was clipped by 3 bases and J by 10 bases, with 9 bases between them. The CDR3 length is 12 residues. The CDR3 region is CASSEGASKLFF. CDR3 nucleotide sequence: TGTGCCAGCAGTGAGGGTGCATCAAAACTGTTTTTT.

This clonotype was picked up a small number of times. V is TRBV6-2 or TRBV6-3 and J is TRBJ2-7, with D possibly being TRBD1 (5 bases). V was shortened by 2 bases and J by 3 bases, with 14 bases between the two germline ends. The germline gives CDR1 MNHEY, CDR2 SVGEGT. The CDR3 spans 15 residues. The CDR3 bases are TGTGCCAGCAGTTACGGGGCGATATTGGTCTACGAGCAGTACTTC. Translated: CASSYGAILVYEQYF.

J is TRBJ1-4 and V is TRBV7-9, with a possible D match to TRBD1 (5 bases). This CDR3 is 16 amino acids long. V was clipped by 3 bases and J by 7 bases, with 18 bases between them. CDR1 is SEHNR, CDR2 FQNEAQ, per germline (reference sequence). The CDR3 spells CASSFIRRGDGEKLFF. The CDR3 nucleotides are TGTGCCAGCAGCTTTATCAGGCGAGGGGATGGTGAAAAACTGTTTTTT.

This clonotype came up a few times. The V call is TRBV7-9, the J call TRBJ1-3; no definite D call. The CDR3 covers 16 residues. V was shortened by 1 base and J by 0 bases, with 10 bases between the two germline ends. Germline CDR1 and CDR2: SEHNR and FQNEAQ (reference sequence). The CDR3 reads CASSLVGGYSGNTIYF. The CDR3 DNA sequence: TGTGCCAGCAGCTTAGTGGGAGGTTACTCTGGAAACACCATATATTTT. Full variable domain (rest looked up from reference TRBV7-9 and TRBJ1-3): DTGVSQNPRHKITKRGQNVTFRCDPISEHNRLYWYRQTLGQGPEFLTYFQNEAQLEKSRLLSDRFSAERPKGSFSTLEIQRTEQGDSAMYLCASSLVGGYSGNTIYFGEGSWLTVV.

This clonotype was counted ten times or more. This chain joins TRBV5-1 and TRBJ1-3; 8 nucleotides line up with TRBD1. V shed 3 bases, J shed 1 base, and the junction held 3 bases outside the gene matches. CDR3 size: 15 residues. Germline loops: CDR1 SGHRS, CDR2 YFSETQ. In DNA form, the CDR3 reads TGCGCCAGCAGCTCCGGACAGGGATCTGGAAACACCATATATTTT. Its protein product is CASSSGQGSGNTIYF.

The V gene is TRBV12-3 or TRBV12-4, the J gene TRBJ2-2; D uncertain. The CDR3 covers 13 residues. Trimming removed 10 bases at V and 7 bases at J, with 16 bases between. DNA for the CDR3: TGTGCCACCGGACGTAACCCTCACGGGGAGCTGTTTTTT. Protein: CATGRNPHGELFF.